A selection of T cell receptor beta chains follows, all from one sample in a study of PD-1 blockade in classical Hodgkin lymphoma. Data came from immunoSEQ multiplex PCR; TCRdb stores just in-frame clones and leaves some out. The sample carries about 66,000 clones, about two thirds recorded once. The sequencing used peripheral blood mononuclear cells (PBMCs), collected before the second cycle of nivolumab. These TCRs come from a human donor with classical Hodgkin lymphoma. CDR3s include the opening cysteine and the closing phenylalanine or tryptophan. D genes are given only for firm matches. Where a row states a size, it is once, few, many or the class of an expanded clone; other rows omit it.

cdr3_length	v_call	clone_size	d_call	j_call	cdr3_aa	cdr3_nt
16	TRBV11-3	-	TRBD1	TRBJ2-5	CASSRDVTGGSETQYF	TGTGCCAGCAGCCGGGACGTCACAGGGGGTTCAGAGACCCAGTACTTC
11	TRBV20-1	few	TRBD1	TRBJ1-1	CSARQGLLTFF	TGCAGTGCTCGACAGGGCCTTTTGACTTTCTTT
11	TRBV19	-	-	TRBJ1-1	CASEGGSEAFF	TGTGCCAGCGAGGGGGGTTCTGAAGCTTTCTTT
13	TRBV6-5	-	-	TRBJ1-1	CASSYSIGTEAFF	TGTGCCAGCAGTTACTCGATCGGCACTGAAGCTTTCTTT
14	TRBV6-5	-	TRBD1	TRBJ1-3	CASSYQGQGNTIYF	TGTGCCAGCAGTTACCAAGGACAGGGGAACACCATATATTTT
17	TRBV5-6	-	-	TRBJ2-7	CASSVDIGRGIAYEQYF	TGTGCCAGCAGCGTGGACATCGGGCGGGGCATCGCCTACGAGCAGTACTTC
15	TRBV19	-	-	TRBJ2-2	CASSTYSGRTGELFF	TGTGCCAGTAGTACATACTCGGGGAGGACCGGGGAGCTGTTTTTT
14	TRBV6-5	-	-	TRBJ2-3	CASNKRPGVDTQYF	TGTGCCAGCAATAAGAGGCCGGGGGTGGATACGCAGTATTTT
15	TRBV15	-	-	TRBJ1-4	CATSFQVGLNEKLFF	TGTGCCACCAGTTTTCAGGTTGGATTGAATGAAAAACTGTTTTTT
20	TRBV5-1	-	TRBD1	TRBJ1-2	CASSSNTQPGQETSNYGYTF	TGCGCCAGCAGCTCGAATACACAACCGGGACAGGAGACTTCTAACTATGGCTACACCTTC
14	TRBV2	-	TRBD1	TRBJ1-6	CASSKDRGNSPLHF	TGTGCCAGCAGTAAGGACAGGGGCAATTCACCCCTCCACTTT
13	TRBV28	-	-	TRBJ2-3	CASREGGSDTQYF	TGTGCCAGCAGAGAAGGGGGTTCAGATACGCAGTATTTT
17	TRBV29-1	-	-	TRBJ1-4	CSVEGGAADATNEKLFF	TGCAGCGTTGAGGGTGGGGCAGCCGACGCAACTAATGAAAAACTGTTTTTT
17	TRBV27	-	TRBD1	TRBJ1-1	CASSSSGTGEMNTEAFF	TGTGCCAGCAGTTCATCCGGGACAGGGGAGATGAACACTGAAGCTTTCTTT
11	TRBV10-3	-	-	TRBJ1-1	CAKQGGTEAFF	TGTGCCAAACAGGGTGGGACTGAAGCTTTCTTT
14	TRBV6-5	-	TRBD1	TRBJ2-5	CASSYQGDGETQYF	TGTGCCAGCAGTTACCAGGGGGACGGGGAGACCCAGTACTTC
16	TRBV9	-	TRBD2	TRBJ2-1	CASSSRTSGGQGEQFF	TGTGCCAGCAGCTCCCGGACTAGCGGGGGGCAGGGTGAGCAGTTCTTC
13	TRBV4-1	-	TRBD2	TRBJ2-1	CASSQDWWTRKFF	TGCGCCAGCAGCCAAGATTGGTGGACTAGAAAGTTCTTC
16	TRBV4-1	-	-	TRBJ2-7	CASSPQGVESSYEQYF	TGCGCCAGCAGCCCCCAAGGAGTCGAAAGCTCCTACGAGCAGTACTTC
14	TRBV7-8	-	TRBD1	TRBJ2-5	CASSFRDREETQYF	TGTGCCAGCAGCTTCCGGGACAGGGAAGAGACCCAGTACTTC
15	TRBV11-1	-	TRBD1	TRBJ2-7	CASSLEGTGSYEQYF	TGTGCCAGCAGCTTAGAAGGGACAGGGTCCTACGAGCAGTACTTC
16	TRBV5-6	-	TRBD2	TRBJ2-5	CASSFTSGAPQETQYF	TGTGCCAGCAGCTTTACTAGCGGGGCCCCCCAAGAGACCCAGTACTTC
14	TRBV7-8	-	-	TRBJ1-4	CASSRTGIREKLFF	TGTGCCAGCAGCCGAACAGGGATACGTGAAAAACTGTTTTTT
15	TRBV12-5	-	TRBD1	TRBJ2-7	CASGLAIGTAYEQYF	TGTGCTAGTGGTTTGGCTATCGGGACAGCCTACGAGCAGTACTTC
14	TRBV2	few	-	TRBJ2-3	CASSESSATDTQYF	TGTGCCAGCAGTGAAAGCTCGGCCACAGATACGCAGTATTTT
17	TRBV19	-	TRBD2	TRBJ2-3	CASSILWTSGTGDTQYF	TGTGCCAGTAGTATTCTTTGGACTAGCGGGACGGGAGATACGCAGTATTTT
14	TRBV11-2	-	TRBD1	TRBJ2-5	CASSNRGRIETQYF	TGTGCCAGCAGCAACAGGGGGCGCATAGAGACCCAGTACTTC
14	TRBV7-3	-	TRBD2	TRBJ2-2	CASSWTSGTGELFF	TGTGCCAGCAGTTGGACTAGCGGCACCGGGGAGCTGTTTTTT
16	TRBV19	-	-	TRBJ1-1	CASSSRKGGGGTEAFF	TGTGCCAGTAGTTCCAGAAAAGGGGGAGGTGGCACTGAAGCTTTCTTT
14	TRBV5-1	-	-	TRBJ1-2	CASSLTPGPYGYTF	TGCGCCAGCAGCTTGACCCCGGGGCCCTATGGCTACACCTTC
13	TRBV19	once	-	TRBJ1-1	CASSIALRGEAFF	TGTGCCAGTAGTATAGCCCTCAGGGGTGAAGCTTTCTTT
13	TRBV19	-	TRBD1	TRBJ1-2	CASSDRGLNGYTF	TGTGCCAGCTCGGACAGGGGGCTCAATGGCTACACCTTC
19	TRBV27	once	-	TRBJ1-1	CASSFRIDLADVMNTEAFF	TGTGCCAGCAGTTTTAGGATTGACTTGGCGGACGTGATGAACACTGAAGCTTTCTTT
15	TRBV19	-	-	TRBJ1-6	CASSSAVRGGSPLHF	TGTGCCAGTAGTTCCGCCGTCCGGGGAGGTTCACCCCTCCACTTT
16	TRBV11-3	-	TRBD2	TRBJ2-1	CASSPRLAGMDNEQFF	TGTGCCAGCAGTCCCCGACTAGCGGGGATGGACAATGAGCAGTTCTTC
14	TRBV19	-	TRBD2	TRBJ2-1	CASSIDSRGNLQFF	TGTGCCAGTAGTATAGATTCGCGGGGGAATCTCCAGTTCTTC
15	TRBV9	-	-	TRBJ2-2	CASSDVPWETGELFF	TGTGCCAGCAGCGACGTCCCGTGGGAAACCGGGGAGCTGTTTTTT
14	TRBV18	few	-	TRBJ2-7	CASSPVQGSYEQYF	TGTGCCAGCTCACCAGTACAGGGCAGTTACGAGCAGTACTTC
14	TRBV14	-	-	TRBJ2-5	CASSQGARSETQYF	TGTGCCAGCAGCCAAGGAGCGAGGTCAGAGACCCAGTACTTC
14	TRBV25-1	-	TRBD1	TRBJ1-5	CASSQTGSNQPQHF	TGTGCCAGCAGTCAGACAGGGTCGAATCAGCCCCAGCATTTT
17	TRBV4-2	few	-	TRBJ1-3	CASSQERQLISGNTIYF	TGTGCCAGCAGCCAAGAAAGACAGTTAATCTCTGGAAACACCATATATTTT
13	TRBV2	-	-	TRBJ2-3	CASSEQVTDTQYF	TGTGCCAGCAGTGAACAGGTCACAGATACGCAGTATTTT
14	TRBV5-1	few	-	TRBJ2-3	CASSYTYGTDTQYF	TGCGCCAGCAGCTACACGTACGGCACAGATACGCAGTATTTT